These 23 T cell receptor beta chains share one sample of origin, sequenced in a study of OX40 agonist ivuxolimab in advanced cancers. The method was immunoSEQ multiplex PCR; TCRdb's version includes in-frame clones alone and lacks a portion of them. Among tens of thousands of clones listed, 80% to 85% were seen once. The sample in question was CD4+ or CD8+ T cells sorted from blood, obtained in a trial of the OX40 agonist ivuxolimab. Receptors originate from an adult with an advanced solid tumor such as melanoma, head and neck, liver or kidney cancer.

This chain uses TRBV4-1 with TRBJ1-2; D is uncertain. Germline lookup yields CDR1 MGHRA and CDR2 YSYEKL. The CDR3 runs 19 residues. V lost 2 bases and J 2 bases, leaving 24 bases between the germline ends. CDR3 in amino acids: CASSQFQNSQLPENYGYTF. CDR3 coding DNA: TGCGCCAGCAGCCAATTCCAGAACTCACAATTACCCGAGAACTATGGCTACACCTTC.

V usage is TRBV6-6 and J usage is TRBJ2-2, with TRBD1 identical over 7 bases. Per germline, CDR1 MNHNY and CDR2 SVGAGI (reference sequence). The CDR3 has 13 residues. V shed 4 bases and J 8 bases; nucleotides not matched to a gene: 4. CDR3 region: CASSSQGVGELFF. The CDR3 coding sequence is TGTGCCAGCAGTTCCCAGGGGGTGGGGGAGCTGTTTTTT.

The chain links TRBV19 to TRBJ1-5; D gene uncertain. Trimming shortened V by 2 bases and J by 2 bases, and 16 bases separated the two germline ends. Germline assignment: CDR1 LNHDA and CDR2 SQIVND (reference sequence). This CDR3 has 17 residues. This chain's CDR3 is CASSIQVLVDRNQPQHF. The CDR3 coding sequence is TGTGCCAGTAGTATACAGGTTCTGGTGGATCGCAATCAGCCCCAGCATTTT.

The rearrangement links TRBV4-1 to TRBJ1-4, with D hard to call. Between the trimmed V and J ends, which lost 4 bases and 6 bases, there was a span of 9 bases. This CDR3 has 13 residues. In germline, CDR1 is MGHRA, CDR2 YSYEKL. The CDR3 DNA is TGCGCCAGCAGCCGTCAGCCCGATGAAAAACTGTTTTTT. The encoded protein is CASSRQPDEKLFF.

In this sample, this clone is medium-sized (0.01 to 0.1%). V gene TRBV16 combines with J gene TRBJ2-1, with 7 positions matching TRBD1. V shed 7 bases and J 1 base; nucleotides not matched to a gene: 4. The CDR3 sequence is 14 residues long. CDR1 is KGHSY, CDR2 FQNENV, per germline. CDR3 DNA: TGTGCCAGCACCTGGGACAGATCCTACAATGAGCAGTTCTTC. Amino acid sequence: CASTWDRSYNEQFF.

This clone occurred once. The J gene is TRBJ2-7, the V gene TRBV5-5; D is perhaps TRBD2 (5 bases). The CDR3 runs 15 residues. V shed 3 bases and J shed 2 bases, with 15 bases lying between them. Germline loops: CDR1 SGHKS, CDR2 YYEKEE (reference sequence). The CDR3 here is CASSSTGMLTYEQYF. The CDR3 DNA reads as TGTGCCAGCAGCTCTACCGGGATGTTGACCTACGAGCAGTACTTC. The full variable domain, in which reference TRBV5-5 and TRBJ2-7 provide the parts outside the CDR3, is DAGVTQSPTHLIKTRGQQVTLRCSPISGHKSVSWYQQVLGQGPQFIFQYYEKEERGRGNFPDRFSARQFPNYSSELNVNALLLGDSALYLCASSSTGMLTYEQYFGPGTRLTVT.

This clone was observed a few times. This sequence joins TRBV19 and TRBJ1-2; 7 positions agree with TRBD1. Trimming removed 9 bases from V and 4 bases from J; junction bases left unmatched: 11. Germline V gene lookup returns CDR1 LNHDA and CDR2 SQIVND (reference sequence). The CDR3 runs 14 residues. CDR3 sequence: CASHQGVGTYGYTF. In DNA, the CDR3 is TGTGCCAGCCACCAGGGGGTGGGGACCTATGGCTACACCTTC.

This clone has a handful of counts. The chain uses TRBV12-5 and TRBJ2-3; 10 bases line up with TRBD2. CDR1 is LGHNT, CDR2 FRNRAP, per germline. Trimming removed 1 base from V and 1 base from J; junction bases left unmatched: 8. This CDR3 has 18 residues. CDR3 residues: CASGLASSGSGGTDTQYF. Written as DNA, the CDR3 is TGTGCTAGTGGTTTGGCCTCTAGCGGGAGTGGGGGCACAGATACGCAGTATTTT. Together with reference TRBV12-5 and TRBJ2-3, the CDR3 gives the full variable domain: DARVTQTPRHKVTEMGQEVTMRCQPILGHNTVFWYRQTMMQGLELLAYFRNRAPLDDSGMPKDRFSAEMPDATLATLKIQPSEPRDSAVYFCASGLASSGSGGTDTQYFGPGTRLTVL.

The chain has TRBV7-3 and TRBJ2-1; 12 bases are shared with TRBD1. V gave up 5 bases and J gave up 10 bases; unmatched junction bases: 9. Germline CDR1 is SGHTA and CDR2 is FQGTGA. This CDR3 has 15 amino acids. CDR3 sequence (DNA): TGTGCCAGCAGCGCCGGGACAGGGGGCGAGCAAGAGCAGTTCTTC. This translates into CASSAGTGGEQEQFF. The complete variable domain, with remaining parts taken from reference TRBV7-3 and TRBJ2-1, reads GAGVSQTPSNKVTEKGKYVELRCDPISGHTALYWYRQSLGQGPEFLIYFQGTGAADDSGLPNDRFFAVRPEGSVSTLKIQRTERGDSAVYLCASSAGTGGEQEQFFGPGTRLTVL.

The V and J genes are TRBV11-2 and TRBJ1-6; D is unclear. CDR3 length: 14 amino acids. Germline assignment: CDR1 SGHAT and CDR2 FQNNGV. Trimming stripped 3 bases from V and 9 bases from J, with 12 bases between. The CDR3 protein is CASSLVQSASPLHF. CDR3 in DNA: TGTGCCAGCAGCTTGGTACAGTCTGCTTCACCCCTCCACTTT.

The V call is TRBV6-5, the J call TRBJ2-3; unclear D gene. With 6 bases removed from V and 0 bases from J, the gap between germline ends came to 7 bases. CDR1 is MNHEY and CDR2 is SVGAGI in the germline V gene. The CDR3 sequence is 13 residues long. The CDR3 sequence is CASRTQSTDTQYF. For the CDR3, the DNA is TGTGCCAGCAGAACACAGAGCACAGATACGCAGTATTTT.

This chain connects TRBV2 to TRBJ1-5, with D possibly TRBD1 on 5 matching bases. Germline V CDR1 and CDR2: SNHLY, FYNNEI. Trimming stripped 6 bases from V and 2 bases from J, with 14 bases between. The CDR3 has 15 amino acids. For the CDR3, the DNA is TGTGCCAGCAGAAACCGGGACGGGGGCAATCAGCCCCAGCATTTT. Translation gives CASRNRDGGNQPQHF.

The chain is built from TRBV28 and TRBJ1-1; maybe TRBD1 (5 bases). The length of the CDR3 is 13 residues. V gave up 6 bases and J gave up 1 base, with 9 bases separating them. The germline V gene has CDR1 MDHEN and CDR2 SYDVKM. CDR3 loop: CASSKGTNTEAFF. In nucleotides, the CDR3 is TGTGCCAGCAGCAAAGGGACGAACACTGAAGCTTTCTTT.

Remarks on this clone: One end of the junction fails to match germline, which may point to a read error. The chain has TRBV6-5 and TRBJ1-6, with D unclear. Germline loops: CDR1 MNHEY, CDR2 SVGAGI. This CDR3 region has 12 residues. Here the CDR3 DNA reads TGTGCCATCAGTGACGGCAGGCCGCCCCTCCACTTT. This translates into CAISDGRPPLHF.

The chain has TRBV6-1 and TRBJ2-4; weak D call: TRBD1 (7 bases). The CDR3 totals 16 residues. The germline V gene has CDR1 MNHNS and CDR2 SASEGT. The ends were cut back, 3 bases at V and 0 bases at J, with 12 bases in the middle. The CDR3 protein is CASSDGGGLAKNIQYF. The CDR3 bases are TGTGCCAGCAGTGATGGAGGGGGCTTAGCCAAAAACATTCAGTACTTC.

The chain recombines TRBV30 with TRBJ1-2; 8 bases line up with TRBD1. CDR1 GTSNPN and CDR2 SVGIG come from the germline V gene (reference sequence). J gave up 4 bases and V 3 bases, and 13 bases lay outside the gene matches. This CDR3 has 16 amino acids. CDR3 bases: TGTGCCTGGAGCATAACCGGGACAGGAGACATCTATGGCTACACCTTC. Translated: CAWSITGTGDIYGYTF.

This clone was seen many times. V is TRBV2 and J is TRBJ2-7; maybe TRBD2 (6 bases). The germline gives CDR1 SNHLY, CDR2 FYNNEI. This CDR3 comprises 13 residues. Trimming shortened V by 7 bases and J by 0 bases, and 10 bases separated the two germline ends. The CDR3 protein is CASKVADSYEQYF. CDR3 nucleotides: TGTGCCAGCAAGGTAGCGGACTCCTACGAGCAGTACTTC. The whole variable domain, filled in from reference TRBV2 and TRBJ2-7, reads EPEVTQTPSHQVTQMGQEVILRCVPISNHLYFYWYRQILGQKVEFLVSFYNNEISEKSEIFDDQFSVERPDGSNFTLKIRSTKLEDSAMYFCASKVADSYEQYFGPGTRLTVT.

J is TRBJ2-1 and V is TRBV4-1, with 11 bases that match TRBD2. This CDR3 region has 15 residues. Unmatched junction bases numbered 4, after V lost 3 bases and J lost 6 bases. Germline values: CDR1 MGHRA, CDR2 YSYEKL. The CDR3 DNA reads as TGCGCCAGCAGCCATGATAGCGGGGGGGCCAATGAGCAGTTCTTC. Translation: CASSHDSGGANEQFF.

Comments on this clone: This sample includes further DNA sequences coding for the same CDR3. This chain joins TRBV6-5 and TRBJ1-1; D perhaps matches TRBD1 (5 bases). Trimming removed 4 bases from V and 0 bases from J, with 9 bases in between. Germline CDR1 MNHEY, CDR2 SVGAGI. The CDR3 runs 14 residues. CDR3 nucleotides: TGTGCCAGCAGTTTCTCAGGGATGAACACTGAAGCTTTCTTT. The encoded protein is CASSFSGMNTEAFF.

This chain links TRBV5-4 with TRBJ2-3; either TRBD1 or TRBD2 may supply D (5 bases each). There are 13 residues in the CDR3. V gave up 4 bases and J gave up 14 bases, with 20 bases separating them. Germline V gene sequence: CDR1 SGHNT, CDR2 YYREEE (reference sequence). The CDR3: CASSADTLEKRYF. The DNA of the CDR3 is TGTGCCAGCAGCGCGGACACACTAGAGAAGCGGTATTTT.

This chain connects TRBV9 to TRBJ2-6; D might be TRBD1 (6 bases). Trimming cost V 4 bases and J 0 bases, with 17 bases left between them. The CDR3 totals 18 residues. Germline V gene sequence: CDR1 SGDLS, CDR2 YYNGEE. Here the CDR3 reads CASSTRGTPDSGANVLTF. DNA for the CDR3: TGTGCCAGCAGCACCCGAGGGACACCCGACTCTGGGGCCAACGTCCTGACTTTC. The full variable domain, its missing parts supplied by reference TRBV9 and TRBJ2-6, is DSGVTQTPKHLITATGQRVTLRCSPRSGDLSVYWYQQSLDQGLQFLIQYYNGEERAKGNILERFSAQQFPDLHSELNLSSLELGDSALYFCASSTRGTPDSGANVLTFGAGSRLTVL.

The chain links TRBV10-3 to TRBJ2-4; TRBD2 aligns across 12 bases. Germline CDR1 is ENHRY and CDR2 is SYGVKD. This CDR3 is built from 16 residues. V was pared by 0 bases and J by 7 bases, with 4 bases of the junction left unmatched. The CDR3 DNA reads as TGTGCCATCAGTGAGTCCTACGGGACTAGCGGGAACATTCAGTACTTC. Residues: CAISESYGTSGNIQYF.

V usage is TRBV19 and J usage is TRBJ1-1, with 8 bases matching TRBD1. V dropped 4 bases and J dropped 4; count of bases not matched to a gene: 5. From germline, CDR1 is LNHDA and CDR2 SQIVND (reference sequence). The CDR3 loop spans 14 amino acids. The CDR3 loop is CASSTTGGVTEAFF. DNA of the CDR3: TGTGCCAGTAGTACCACAGGGGGGGTCACTGAAGCTTTCTTT.